This TCR beta chain came from a study of early T cells in non-severe SARS-CoV-2 infection. This clonotype was counted a few times. After removal of 5 bases from V and 9 bases from J, the junction contained 9 bases not matched to a gene. The CDR3 runs 16 residues. Germline CDR1 and CDR2: MNHNY and SVGAGI (reference sequence). TCRdb recomputed calls from the 5' RACE reads with MiXCR, one row per CDR3 protein. This table has about 64,000 distinct CDR3 sequences, over 9.5% appearing once. The starting material was whole blood, obtained at baseline. The receptor comes from an adult who was a healthcare worker with PCR-confirmed SARS-CoV-2 infection or an uninfected control (not recorded which). The V call is TRBV6-6, the J call TRBJ2-1, with 14 bases fitting TRBD2. This chain's CDR3 is CASSPGPTSGRAEQFF. CDR3 bases: TGTGCCAGCAGTCCAGGTCCGACTAGCGGGAGGGCTGAGCAGTTCTTC.